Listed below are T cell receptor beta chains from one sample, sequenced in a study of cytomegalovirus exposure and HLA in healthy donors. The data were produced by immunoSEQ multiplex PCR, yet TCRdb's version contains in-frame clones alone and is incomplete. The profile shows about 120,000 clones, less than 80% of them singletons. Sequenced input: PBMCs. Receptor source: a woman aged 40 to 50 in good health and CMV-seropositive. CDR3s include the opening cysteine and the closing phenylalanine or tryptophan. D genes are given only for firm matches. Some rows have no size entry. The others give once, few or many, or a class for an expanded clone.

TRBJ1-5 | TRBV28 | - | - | CASSLGGGWGQGGRHQPQHF | TGTGCCAGCAGTTTGGGCGGAGGGTGGGGCCAGGGTGGGAGGCATCAGCCCCAGCATTTT
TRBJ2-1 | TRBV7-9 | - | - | CASSLGAREIF | TGTGCCAGCAGCTTAGGGGCCCGCGAGATCTTC
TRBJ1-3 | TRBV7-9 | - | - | CSSTKGGSSGNTIYF | TGTTCCAGCACTAAGGGCGGGAGCTCTGGAAACACCATATATTTT
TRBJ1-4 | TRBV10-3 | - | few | CATSYGGEKLFF | TGTGCCACCTCGTACGGGGGTGAAAAACTGTTTTTT
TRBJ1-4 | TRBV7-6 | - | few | CASSLDLGQGNEKLFF | TGTGCCAGCAGCTTAGACCTGGGCCAGGGTAATGAAAAACTGTTTTTT
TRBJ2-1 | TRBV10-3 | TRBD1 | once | CAIRTGTGANEQFF | TGTGCCATCAGGACCGGGACAGGGGCCAATGAGCAGTTCTTC
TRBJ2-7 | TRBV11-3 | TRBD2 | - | CASSLWTSGSYEQYF | TGTGCCAGCAGCTTATGGACTAGCGGGAGCTACGAGCAGTACTTC
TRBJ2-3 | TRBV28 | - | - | CASSVTSGSTDTQYF | TGTGCCAGCAGTGTAACGAGCGGGAGCACAGATACGCAGTATTTT
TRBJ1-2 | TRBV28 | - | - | CASREIGRAPSAGGYTF | TGTGCCAGCAGGGAAATAGGTCGGGCCCCCTCAGCGGGGGGCTACACCTTC
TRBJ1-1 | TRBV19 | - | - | CASSRGTSTEAFF | TGTGCCAGTAGTAGGGGAACTAGCACTGAAGCTTTCTTT
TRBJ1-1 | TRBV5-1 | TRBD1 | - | CASSLVPTGEGTEAFF | TGCGCCAGCAGCTTGGTCCCGACAGGGGAAGGCACTGAAGCTTTCTTT
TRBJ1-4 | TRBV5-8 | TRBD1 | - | CASSLQGANEKLFF | TGTGCCAGCAGCTTGCAGGGGGCAAATGAAAAACTGTTTTTT
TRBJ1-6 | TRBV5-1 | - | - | CASSSFNNSPLHF | TGCGCCAGCAGCTCTTTTAATAATTCACCCCTCCACTTT
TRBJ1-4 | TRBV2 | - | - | CASTGDSNEKLFF | TGTGCCAGCACCGGGGACTCTAATGAAAAACTGTTTTTT
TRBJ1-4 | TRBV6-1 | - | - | CASRETAYNEKLFF | TGTGCCAGCAGGGAGACAGCTTATAATGAAAAACTGTTTTTT
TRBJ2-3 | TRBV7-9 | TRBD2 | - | CASSLGGTSGMIDTQYF | TGTGCCAGCAGCTTGGGGGGGACTAGCGGGATGATAGATACGCAGTATTTT
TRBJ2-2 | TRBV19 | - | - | CASNPGQNTGELFF | TGTGCCAGTAATCCGGGACAAAACACCGGGGAGCTGTTTTTT
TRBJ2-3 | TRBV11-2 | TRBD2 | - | CASSLLRGLAGDTQYF | TGTGCCAGCAGCTTACTCCGTGGACTAGCGGGAGATACGCAGTATTTT
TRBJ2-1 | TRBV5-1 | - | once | CASSLGVSRLSSYNEQFF | TGCGCCAGCAGCTTGGGAGTCTCGCGGCTAAGCTCCTACAATGAGCAGTTCTTC
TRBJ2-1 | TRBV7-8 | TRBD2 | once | CASSPSSGPYNEQFF | TGTGCCAGCAGCCCCTCTAGCGGCCCCTACAATGAGCAGTTCTTC
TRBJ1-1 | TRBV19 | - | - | CASRFREDTEAFF | TGTGCCAGTAGGTTCAGGGAGGACACTGAAGCTTTCTTT
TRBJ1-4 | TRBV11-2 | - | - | CASSYMVGKLFF | TGTGCCAGCTCTTATATGGTCGGAAAACTGTTTTTT
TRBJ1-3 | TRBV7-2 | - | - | CASSLAQTNSGNTIYF | TGTGCCAGCAGCTTAGCCCAGACTAACTCTGGAAACACCATATATTTT
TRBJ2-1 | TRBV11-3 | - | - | CASSTESGGVNEQFF | TGTGCCAGCAGCACCGAGAGCGGAGGGGTAAATGAGCAGTTCTTC
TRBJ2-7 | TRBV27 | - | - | CASSLSHVKLEQYF | TGTGCCAGCAGTTTATCCCACGTCAAACTCGAGCAGTACTTC
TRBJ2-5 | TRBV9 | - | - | CASSPGRPGRGETQYF | TGTGCCAGCAGCCCAGGAAGACCGGGCAGGGGAGAGACCCAGTACTTC
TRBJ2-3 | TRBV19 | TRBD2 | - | CASSMKGELAVSTDTQYF | TGTGCCAGTAGTATGAAGGGTGAACTAGCGGTGAGCACAGATACGCAGTATTTT
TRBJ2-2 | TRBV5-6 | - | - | CASSLRRVGTGELFF | TGTGCCAGCAGCTTGAGGAGGGTTGGGACCGGGGAGCTGTTTTTT
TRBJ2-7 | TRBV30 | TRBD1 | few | CAWTWDRSSYEQYF | TGTGCCTGGACCTGGGACAGGAGCTCCTACGAGCAGTACTTC
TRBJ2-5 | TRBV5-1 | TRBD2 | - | CASSWTAGAKETQYF | TGCGCCAGCAGCTGGACAGCGGGAGCTAAAGAGACCCAGTACTTC
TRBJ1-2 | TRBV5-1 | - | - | CASSLEGQTAGDYGYTF | TGCGCCAGCAGCTTGGAGGGACAAACAGCCGGCGACTATGGCTACACCTTC
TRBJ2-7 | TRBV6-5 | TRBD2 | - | CASSSSGGRTPYEQYF | TGTGCCAGCAGTTCATCCGGCGGGAGGACTCCCTACGAGCAGTACTTC
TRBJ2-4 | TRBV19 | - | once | CASSPPPSAGVSKNIQYF | TGTGCCAGTAGCCCCCCCCCGTCAGCGGGCGTTAGCAAAAACATTCAGTACTTC
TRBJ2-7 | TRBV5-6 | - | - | CASSLVSSYEQYF | TGTGCCAGCAGCTTGGTGAGCTCCTACGAGCAGTACTTC
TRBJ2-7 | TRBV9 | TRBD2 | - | CASSVELAGVEQYF | TGTGCCAGCAGCGTAGAGCTAGCGGGAGTCGAGCAGTACTTC
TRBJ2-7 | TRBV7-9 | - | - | CASSKGGQGYEQYF | TGTGCCAGCAGCAAGGGGGGGCAGGGCTACGAGCAGTACTTC
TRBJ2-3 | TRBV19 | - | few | CASSTSRARLKDTQYF | TGTGCCAGTAGCACTAGTAGAGCAAGACTCAAAGATACGCAGTATTTT
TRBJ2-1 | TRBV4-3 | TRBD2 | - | CASSQESGLAGENEQFF | TGCGCCAGCAGCCAAGAGTCGGGACTAGCGGGAGAAAATGAGCAGTTCTTC
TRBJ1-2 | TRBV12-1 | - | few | CASSPFGREGDGYTF | TGTGCCAGCAGCCCCTTCGGCAGGGAGGGTGATGGCTACACCTTC
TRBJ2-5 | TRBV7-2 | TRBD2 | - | CASSRSTSGSQETQYF | TGTGCCAGCAGCCGGTCGACTAGCGGTTCACAAGAGACCCAGTACTTC
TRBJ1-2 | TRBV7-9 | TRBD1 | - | CASSLEGALGHGYTF | TGTGCCAGCAGCTTAGAGGGGGCCTTGGGGCATGGCTACACCTTC
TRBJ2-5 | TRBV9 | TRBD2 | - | CASSGGLAQETQYF | TGTGCCAGCAGCGGAGGACTAGCCCAAGAGACCCAGTACTTC
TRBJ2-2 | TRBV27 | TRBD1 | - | CASSWTGLNTGELFF | TGTGCCAGCAGTTGGACAGGACTTAACACCGGGGAGCTGTTTTTT
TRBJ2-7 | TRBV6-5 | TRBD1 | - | CASSYSPRDRADEQYF | TGTGCCAGCAGTTACTCTCCCCGGGACAGGGCCGACGAGCAGTACTTC
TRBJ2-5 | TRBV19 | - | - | CASSSTGWYQETQYF | TGTGCCAGTAGCAGTACAGGTTGGTACCAAGAGACCCAGTACTTC
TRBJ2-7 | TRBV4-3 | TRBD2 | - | CASSQDWGGSYEQYF | TGCGCCAGCAGCCAAGATTGGGGAGGGAGCTACGAGCAGTACTTC
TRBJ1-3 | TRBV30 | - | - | CAWTRGSSGNTIYF | TGTGCCTGGACCCGAGGGTCCTCTGGAAACACCATATATTTT
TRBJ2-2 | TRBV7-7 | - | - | CASSQIRGGELFF | TGTGCCAGCAGCCAAATTAGGGGCGGGGAGCTGTTTTTT
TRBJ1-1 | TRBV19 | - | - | CASSIGQLNTEAFF | TGTGCCAGTAGTATAGGGCAGTTGAACACTGAAGCTTTCTTT
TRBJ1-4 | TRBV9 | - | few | CASSVAGGDEKLFF | TGTGCCAGCAGCGTAGCCGGGGGTGATGAAAAACTGTTTTTT
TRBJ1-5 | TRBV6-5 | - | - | CASGPKWSNQPQHF | TGTGCCAGCGGGCCCAAATGGAGCAATCAGCCCCAGCATTTT
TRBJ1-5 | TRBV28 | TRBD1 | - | CASSAVTGGHQPQHF | TGTGCCAGCAGTGCGGTGACAGGGGGGCATCAGCCCCAGCATTTT
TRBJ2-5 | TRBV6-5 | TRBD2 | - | CASSYLLAGEEQYF | TGTGCCAGCAGTTACTTGCTAGCGGGAGAAGAGCAGTACTTC
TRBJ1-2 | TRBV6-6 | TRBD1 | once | CASSQQGLWAGGYTF | TGTGCCAGCAGCCAACAGGGGCTTTGGGCGGGAGGCTACACCTTC
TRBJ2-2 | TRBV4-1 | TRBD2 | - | CASSRSVSGRAGTGELFF | TGCGCCAGCAGCCGGTCTGTAAGCGGGAGGGCGGGCACCGGGGAGCTGTTTTTT